Shown below are 13 T cell receptor beta chains from a single sample sequenced in a study of cytomegalovirus exposure and HLA in healthy donors. The method was immunoSEQ multiplex PCR; TCRdb's version includes in-frame clones alone and lacks a portion of them. The table shows roughly 120,000 clones, with approximately 88% occurring only once. Source material: PBMCs. Every receptor here comes from a man in his late teens or twenties in good health and CMV-seronegative.

V gene TRBV30 combines with J gene TRBJ2-5; TRBD2 might be the D (6 bases). Germline V gene lookup returns CDR1 GTSNPN and CDR2 SVGIG (reference sequence). Trimming cost V 2 bases and J 4 bases, with 11 bases left between them. This CDR3 is built from 13 residues. The CDR3 spells CAWSRGVPETQYF. CDR3 coding DNA: TGTGCCTGGAGTCGCGGGGTTCCAGAGACCCAGTACTTC. Combining the CDR3 with reference TRBV30 and TRBJ2-5 gives the whole variable domain SQTIHQWPATLVQPVGSPLSLECTVEGTSNPNLYWYRQAAGRGLQLLFYSVGIGQISSEVPQNLSASRPQDRQFILSSKKLLLSDSGFYLCAWSRGVPETQYFGPGTRLLVL.

The J gene is TRBJ2-7, the V gene TRBV7-9, with TRBD1 identical over 12 bases. From germline, CDR1 is SEHNR and CDR2 FQNEAQ (reference sequence). Trimming at V came to 5 bases and at J to 6 bases, leaving 8 bases not matched to a gene. The CDR3 runs to 15 residues. CDR3 coding DNA: TGTGCCAGCAGCCCGCAGGGACAGGGGGCCCTCGAGCAGTACTTC. Translated: CASSPQGQGALEQYF.

CDR3 DNA: TGTGCCAGTAGTATAGATCTGGAGGGAAGGCAGCCCCAGCATTTT. This encodes CASSIDLEGRQPQHF. V and J are TRBV19 and TRBJ1-5, with unresolved D. V was clipped by 0 bases and J by 7 bases, with 13 bases between them. The CDR3 loop spans 15 amino acids. Germline-derived CDR1 and CDR2 are LNHDA and SQIVND (reference sequence).

This clone was observed a single time. The rearrangement links TRBV4-1 to TRBJ2-3, with 7 bases that match TRBD2. With V trimmed by 3 bases and J by 10 bases, 13 bases remained unmatched. CDR1 is MGHRA, CDR2 YSYEKL, per germline. The CDR3 runs to 15 residues. Written as DNA, the CDR3 is TGCGCCAGCAGCCAGACTAGCCTGAGCCAGCGGGCGCAGTATTTT. This encodes CASSQTSLSQRAQYF.

This sequence joins TRBV5-1 and TRBJ2-4; TRBD1 might be the D (6 bases). V was shortened by 4 bases and J by 8 bases, with 13 bases between the two germline ends. The CDR3 totals 13 residues. Germline assignment: CDR1 SGHRS and CDR2 YFSETQ. CDR3 nucleotide sequence: TGCGCCAGCAGCGGGACCAGGGGTGACATTCAGTACTTC. Residues: CASSGTRGDIQYF.

J is TRBJ1-1 and V is TRBV18, with 7 bases aligning to TRBD1. The trim removed 8 bases at V and 0 bases at J, leaving 6 bases unmatched. CDR3 length: 14 amino acids. CDR1 is KGHSH, CDR2 LQKENI, per germline. CDR3 region: CASHLDRVNTEAFF. Written as DNA, the CDR3 is TGTGCCAGCCACTTAGACAGGGTGAACACTGAAGCTTTCTTT.

The chain employs TRBV5-1 and TRBJ1-1; D call uncertain. Germline lookup yields CDR1 SGHRS and CDR2 YFSETQ. The CDR3 is 12 residues long. Trimming removed 6 bases at V and 1 base at J, with 7 bases between. The CDR3 spells CASNNRNTEAFF. CDR3 DNA: TGCGCCAGCAACAACAGGAACACTGAAGCTTTCTTT. The entire variable domain, with the rest obtained from reference TRBV5-1 and TRBJ1-1, is as follows: KAGVTQTPRYLIKTRGQQVTLSCSPISGHRSVSWYQQTPGQGLQFLFEYFSETQRNKGNFPGRFSGRQFSNSRSEMNVSTLELGDSALYLCASNNRNTEAFFGQGTRLTVV.

This clone was found a few times. The V gene is TRBV11-2, the J gene TRBJ2-2; 8 positions match TRBD2. Looked up from germline, CDR1 is SGHAT and CDR2 is FQNNGV. Trimming cost V 1 base and J 1 base; bases outside gene matches: 11. The CDR3 length is 19 residues. In DNA form, the CDR3 reads TGTGCCAGCAGCTTAGCGGGGGGGTCCACTTCTTTGAACACCGGGGAGCTGTTTTTT. Translated, it gives CASSLAGGSTSLNTGELFF.

The CDR3 loop reads CASTKTGGIGQPQHF. In nucleotides, the CDR3 is TGTGCCAGCACCAAAACGGGGGGAATCGGTCAGCCCCAGCATTTT. The gene calls are TRBV2 and TRBJ1-5; possibly TRBD1 for D (5 bases). From germline, CDR1 is SNHLY and CDR2 FYNNEI. Trimming removed 7 bases at V and 6 bases at J, with 19 bases between. The length of the CDR3 is 15 residues.

This chain joins TRBV5-4 and TRBJ2-3, with TRBD2 as a possible D gene (5 bases). Looked up from germline, CDR1 is SGHNT and CDR2 is YYREEE (reference sequence). The ends were cut back, 1 base at V and 4 bases at J, with 10 bases in the middle. CDR3 length: 14 amino acids. The CDR3 sequence: CASSLIGVPDTQYF. DNA for the CDR3: TGTGCCAGCAGCTTGATCGGGGTGCCAGATACGCAGTATTTT.

V and J are TRBV7-9 and TRBJ2-1, with TRBD2 as a possible D gene (5 bases). The CDR3 spans 13 residues. Trimming shortened V by 3 bases and J by 6 bases, and 9 bases separated the two germline ends. The germline V gene has CDR1 SEHNR and CDR2 FQNEAQ (reference sequence). The CDR3 reads CASSFPRANEQFF. CDR3 coding DNA: TGTGCCAGCAGCTTCCCGAGGGCCAATGAGCAGTTCTTC. Full variable domain (rest looked up from reference TRBV7-9 and TRBJ2-1): DTGVSQNPRHKITKRGQNVTFRCDPISEHNRLYWYRQTLGQGPEFLTYFQNEAQLEKSRLLSDRFSAERPKGSFSTLEIQRTEQGDSAMYLCASSFPRANEQFFGPGTRLTVL.

The rearrangement links TRBV5-4 to TRBJ2-3; 8 nucleotides line up with TRBD1. The V segment lost 1 base and the J segment 2 bases; nucleotides outside the gene matches: 6. From germline, CDR1 is SGHNT and CDR2 YYREEE (reference sequence). The CDR3 consists of 16 residues. The CDR3 coding sequence is TGTGCCAGCAGCTTGCACAGGGGGAGGACCACAGATACGCAGTATTTT. Amino acids: CASSLHRGRTTDTQYF. The whole variable domain, filled in from reference TRBV5-4 and TRBJ2-3, reads ETGVTQSPTHLIKTRGQQVTLRCSSQSGHNTVSWYQQALGQGPQFIFQYYREEENGRGNFPPRFSGLQFPNYSSELNVNALELDDSALYLCASSLHRGRTTDTQYFGPGTRLTVL.

The chain is built from TRBV18 and TRBJ2-1; TRBD2 agrees at 9 bases. The V gene's germline CDR1 is KGHSH and CDR2 LQKENI. CDR3 size: 16 residues. Unmatched junction bases numbered 8, after V lost 6 bases and J lost 2 bases. CDR3 bases: TGTGCCAGCTCCCGACCCAGCGGGAGGCCCTACAATGAGCAGTTCTTC. It translates to CASSRPSGRPYNEQFF.